These 8 T cell receptor beta chains came from one sample sequenced in a study of shared clonotypes between healthy human individuals. Assay: immunoSEQ multiplex PCR; the TCRdb copy retains only in-frame clones and omits some. Altogether a few million clones are present, approximately 94% being singletons, with the ten largest covering 0.11% to 0.15%. The source material was naive CD4+ T cells sorted from blood. Subset meaning: CD45RA+ positively selected. Source of these receptors: a man between 18 and 29 years old in good health.

The V and J genes are TRBV6-1 and TRBJ1-2; tentatively, D is TRBD1 (5 bases). Germline CDR1 MNHNS, CDR2 SASEGT. The V end lost 11 bases, the J end lost 4 bases, and 17 bases lay between the germline ends. This CDR3 is 13 amino acids long. This CDR3 is CASSYGGTYGYTF. The CDR3 bases are TGTGCCTCTTCCTATGGGGGGACCTATGGCTACACCTTC.

The rearrangement links TRBV30 to TRBJ1-6, with 7 bases aligning to TRBD1. Germline trimming cut 5 bases from V and 10 bases from J; bases unmatched to any gene: 11. From germline, CDR1 is GTSNPN and CDR2 SVGIG (reference sequence). The CDR3 covers 14 residues. CDR3 sequence (DNA): TGTGCCTGGCTGGGATTACAGGGGAACTCACCCCTCCACTTT. Residues: CAWLGLQGNSPLHF.

This clone was found once. This chain links TRBV30 with TRBJ2-1; tentatively, D is TRBD1 (6 bases). Germline CDR1 is GTSNPN and CDR2 is SVGIG (reference sequence). The germline V and J ends were trimmed by 2 bases and 3 bases, with 14 bases remaining between them. This CDR3 has 15 residues. The DNA for the CDR3 is TGTGCCTGGAGTCTCCTCCAGGGGATCTACAATGAGCAGTTCTTC. Translation gives CAWSLLQGIYNEQFF.

This clone has only a few counts. Different DNA sequences within this sample yield the same CDR3. This chain uses TRBV30 with TRBJ1-3, with 9 positions matching TRBD1. The CDR3 contains 13 residues. With V trimmed by 5 bases and J by 4 bases, 3 bases remained unmatched. Germline values: CDR1 GTSNPN, CDR2 SVGIG (reference sequence). The chain's CDR3 is CAWDRGTGNTIYF. For the CDR3, the DNA is TGTGCCTGGGACAGGGGGACCGGAAACACCATATATTTT.

This clone has a single count. The chain links TRBV28 to TRBJ1-2; the D gene is possibly TRBD1 (5 bases). Trimming pared 4 bases from V and 1 base from J, leaving 10 bases between. The germline gives CDR1 MDHEN, CDR2 SYDVKM. The CDR3 covers 14 residues. CDR3 nucleotides: TGTGCCAGCAGTTCATACAGGCTTAACTATGGCTACACCTTC. Its protein product is CASSSYRLNYGYTF.

The chain links TRBV4-3 to TRBJ2-7; TRBD2 might be the D (7 bases). The CDR3 is 16 residues long. Germline V gene data show CDR1 as LGHNA and CDR2 as YSLEER. V was clipped by 4 bases and J by 2 bases, with 18 bases between them. Here the CDR3 DNA reads TGCGCCAGCAGCCCCACTCGGGGGGCCGGGGCCTACGAGCAGTACTTC. It is translated as CASSPTRGAGAYEQYF.

The V and J genes are TRBV2 and TRBJ2-1; TRBD2 matches at 11 bases. The V segment lost 6 bases and the J segment 2 bases; nucleotides outside the gene matches: 3. The CDR3 consists of 15 residues. Germline CDR1 reads SNHLY; CDR2 reads FYNNEI. The CDR3: CASRLAGGAYNEQFF. In DNA, the CDR3 is TGTGCCAGCAGGCTAGCGGGAGGTGCCTACAATGAGCAGTTCTTC.

V gene TRBV30 combines with J gene TRBJ2-1; D gene uncertain. CDR1 GTSNPN and CDR2 SVGIG come from the germline V gene (reference sequence). V was trimmed by 2 bases and J by 0 bases, leaving 11 bases between them. The length of the CDR3 is 15 residues. The CDR3 bases are TGTGCCTGGAGTCCGACGGGTTACTCCTACAATGAGCAGTTCTTC. It specifies CAWSPTGYSYNEQFF.